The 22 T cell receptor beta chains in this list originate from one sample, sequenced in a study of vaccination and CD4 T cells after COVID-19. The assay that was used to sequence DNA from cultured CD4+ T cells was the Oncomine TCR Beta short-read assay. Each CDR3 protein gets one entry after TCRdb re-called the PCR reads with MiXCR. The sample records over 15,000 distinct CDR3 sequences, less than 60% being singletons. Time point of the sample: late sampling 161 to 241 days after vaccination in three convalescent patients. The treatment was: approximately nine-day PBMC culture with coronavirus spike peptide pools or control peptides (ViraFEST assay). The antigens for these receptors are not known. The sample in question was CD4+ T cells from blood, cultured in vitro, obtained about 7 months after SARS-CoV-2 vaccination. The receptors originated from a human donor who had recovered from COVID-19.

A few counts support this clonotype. The CDR3 here is CASSSQNDRTQYF. CDR3 nucleotide sequence: TGTGCCAGCAGCTCGCAAAACGACAGGACCCAGTACTTC. The genes are TRBV7-9 and TRBJ2-5; a weak D match, TRBD1 (5 bases). This CDR3 spans 13 amino acids. Trimming removed 4 bases from V and 7 bases from J, with 13 bases in between. The germline V gene has CDR1 SEHNR and CDR2 FQNEAQ (reference sequence).

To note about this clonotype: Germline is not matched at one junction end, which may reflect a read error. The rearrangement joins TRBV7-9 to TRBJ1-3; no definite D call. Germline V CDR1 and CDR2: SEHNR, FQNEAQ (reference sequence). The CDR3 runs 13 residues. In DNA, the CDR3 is TGTGCCAGCAGCTCTAGTGCGGGAAGCACCATATATTTT. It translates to CASSSSAGSTIYF.

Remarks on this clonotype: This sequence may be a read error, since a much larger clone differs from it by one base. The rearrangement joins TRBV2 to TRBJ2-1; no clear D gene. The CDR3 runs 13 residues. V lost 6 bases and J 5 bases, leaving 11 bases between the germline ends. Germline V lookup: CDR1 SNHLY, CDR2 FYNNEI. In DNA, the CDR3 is TGTGCCAGCAGGACTGGCGTCAACAATGAGCAGTTCTTC. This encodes CASRTGVNNEQFF.

CDR3 amino acids: CASSSRGYGSFYGYTF. CDR3 bases: TGTGCCAGTAGTAGCCGAGGGTATGGTTCTTTCTATGGCTACACCTTC. The genes are TRBV19 and TRBJ1-2; D is unclear. With 4 bases removed from V and 4 bases from J, the gap between germline ends came to 19 bases. Germline CDR1 is LNHDA and CDR2 is SQIVND (reference sequence). CDR3 length: 16 residues.

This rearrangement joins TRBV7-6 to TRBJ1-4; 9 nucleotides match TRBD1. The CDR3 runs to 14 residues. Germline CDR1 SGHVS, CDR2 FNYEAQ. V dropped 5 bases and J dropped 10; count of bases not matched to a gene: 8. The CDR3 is CASSLDRGVGKLFF. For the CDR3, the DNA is TGTGCCAGCAGCCTAGACAGGGGGGTCGGAAAACTGTTTTTT.

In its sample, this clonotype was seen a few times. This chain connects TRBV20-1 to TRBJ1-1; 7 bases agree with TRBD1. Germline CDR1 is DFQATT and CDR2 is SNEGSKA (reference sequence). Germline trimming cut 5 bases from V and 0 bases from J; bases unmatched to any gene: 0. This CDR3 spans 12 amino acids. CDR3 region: CSADRVNTEAFF. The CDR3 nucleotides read TGCAGTGCTGACAGGGTGAACACTGAAGCTTTCTTT.

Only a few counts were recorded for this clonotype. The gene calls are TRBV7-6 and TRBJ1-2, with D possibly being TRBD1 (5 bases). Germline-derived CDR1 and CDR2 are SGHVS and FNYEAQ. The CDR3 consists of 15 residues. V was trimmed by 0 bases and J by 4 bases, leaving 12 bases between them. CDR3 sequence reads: CASSLAAGSAYGYTF. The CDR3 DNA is TGTGCCAGCAGCTTAGCAGCAGGGTCCGCCTATGGCTACACCTTC.

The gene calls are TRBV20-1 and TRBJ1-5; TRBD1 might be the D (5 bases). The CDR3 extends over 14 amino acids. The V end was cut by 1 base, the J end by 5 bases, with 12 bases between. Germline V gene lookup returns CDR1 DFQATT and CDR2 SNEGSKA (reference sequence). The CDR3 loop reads CSARGGDGDQPQHF. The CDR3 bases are TGCAGTGCTAGAGGAGGGGATGGGGATCAGCCCCAGCATTTT.

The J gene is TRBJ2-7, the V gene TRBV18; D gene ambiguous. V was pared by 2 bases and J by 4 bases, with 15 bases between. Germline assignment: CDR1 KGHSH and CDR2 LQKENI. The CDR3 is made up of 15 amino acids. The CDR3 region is CASSPEVVSGYEQYF. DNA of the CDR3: TGTGCCAGCTCACCAGAGGTCGTGAGTGGGTACGAGCAGTACTTC.

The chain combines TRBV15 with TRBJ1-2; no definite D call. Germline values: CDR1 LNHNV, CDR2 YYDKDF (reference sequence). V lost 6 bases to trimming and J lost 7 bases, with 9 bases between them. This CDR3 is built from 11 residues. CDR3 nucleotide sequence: TGTGCCACCAGAAGGGAATCTGGCTACACCTTC. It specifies CATRRESGYTF.

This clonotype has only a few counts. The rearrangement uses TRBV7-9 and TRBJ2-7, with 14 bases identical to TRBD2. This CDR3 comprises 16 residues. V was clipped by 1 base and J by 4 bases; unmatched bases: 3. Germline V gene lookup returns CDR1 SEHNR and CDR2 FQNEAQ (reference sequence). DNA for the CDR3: TGTGCCAGCAGCTTAGGACTAGCGGGAGGGCAATACGAGCAGTACTTC. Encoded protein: CASSLGLAGGQYEQYF.

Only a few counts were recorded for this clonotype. In DNA, the CDR3 is TGTGCCAGTAGTGAACAGGTTATCACTGAAGCTTTCTTT. It encodes CASSEQVITEAFF. The chain combines TRBV19 with TRBJ1-1, with D perhaps matching TRBD1 (5 bases). Trimming removed 5 bases from V and 4 bases from J, with 11 bases in between. The CDR3 loop spans 13 amino acids. Germline loops: CDR1 LNHDA, CDR2 SQIVND (reference sequence).

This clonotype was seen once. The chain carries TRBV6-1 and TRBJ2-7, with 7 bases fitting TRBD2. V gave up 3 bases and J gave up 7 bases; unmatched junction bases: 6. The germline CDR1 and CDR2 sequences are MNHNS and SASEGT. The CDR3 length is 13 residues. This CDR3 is CASSEAGVQEQYF. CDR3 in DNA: TGTGCCAGCAGTGAGGCGGGAGTGCAGGAGCAGTACTTC.

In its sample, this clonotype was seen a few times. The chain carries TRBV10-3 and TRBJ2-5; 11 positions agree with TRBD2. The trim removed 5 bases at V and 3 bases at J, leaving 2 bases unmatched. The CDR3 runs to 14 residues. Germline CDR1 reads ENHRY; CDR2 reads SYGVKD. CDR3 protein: CAISNSGGEETQYF. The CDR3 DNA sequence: TGTGCCATCAGTAATAGCGGGGGGGAAGAGACCCAGTACTTC.

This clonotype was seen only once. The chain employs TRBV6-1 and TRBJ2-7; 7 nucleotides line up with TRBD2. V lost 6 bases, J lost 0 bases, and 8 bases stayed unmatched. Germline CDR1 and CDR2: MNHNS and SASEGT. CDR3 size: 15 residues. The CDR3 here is CASSLTSVSSYEQYF. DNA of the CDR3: TGTGCCAGCAGCCTAACTAGCGTTTCCTCCTACGAGCAGTACTTC.

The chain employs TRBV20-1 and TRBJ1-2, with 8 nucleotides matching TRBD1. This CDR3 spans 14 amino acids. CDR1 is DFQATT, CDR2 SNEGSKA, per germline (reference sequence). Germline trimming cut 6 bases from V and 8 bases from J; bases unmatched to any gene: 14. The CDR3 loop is CSATKDRATEGYTF. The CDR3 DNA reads TGCAGTGCAACAAAGGACAGGGCAACTGAGGGCTACACCTTC.

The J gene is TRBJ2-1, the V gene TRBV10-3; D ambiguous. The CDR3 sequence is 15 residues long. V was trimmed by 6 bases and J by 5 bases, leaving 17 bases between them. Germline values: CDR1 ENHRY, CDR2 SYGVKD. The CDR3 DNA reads TGTGCCATCAGCTTCACTGGCACCGGTGACAATGAGCAGTTCTTC. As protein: CAISFTGTGDNEQFF.

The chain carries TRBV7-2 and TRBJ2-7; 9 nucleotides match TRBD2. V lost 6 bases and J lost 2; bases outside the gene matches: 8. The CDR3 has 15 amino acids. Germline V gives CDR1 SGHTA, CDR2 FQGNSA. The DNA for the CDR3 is TGTGCCAGCAGTCGCAGACTAGCGGCCCCCTACGAGCAGTACTTC. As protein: CASSRRLAAPYEQYF.

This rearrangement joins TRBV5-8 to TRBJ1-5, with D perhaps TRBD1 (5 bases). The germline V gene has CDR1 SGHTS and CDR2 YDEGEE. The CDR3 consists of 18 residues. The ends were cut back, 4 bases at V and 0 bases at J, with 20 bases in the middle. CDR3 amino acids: CASSHEGVGGYSNQPQHF. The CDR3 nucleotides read TGTGCCAGCAGCCACGAAGGAGTGGGGGGTTATAGCAATCAGCCCCAGCATTTT.

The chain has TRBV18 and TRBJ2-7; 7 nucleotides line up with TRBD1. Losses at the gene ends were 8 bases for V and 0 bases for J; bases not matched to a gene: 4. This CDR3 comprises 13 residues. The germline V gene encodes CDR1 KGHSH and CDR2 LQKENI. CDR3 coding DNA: TGTGCCAGCAACAGGGGTGACTCCTACGAGCAGTACTTC. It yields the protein CASNRGDSYEQYF.

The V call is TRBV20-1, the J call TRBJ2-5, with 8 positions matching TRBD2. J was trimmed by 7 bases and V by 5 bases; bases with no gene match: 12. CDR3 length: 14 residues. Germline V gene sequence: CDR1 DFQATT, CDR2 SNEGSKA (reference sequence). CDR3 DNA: TGCAGTGCTCCCCGGACTAGCAGGGGCAGGACCCAGTACTTC. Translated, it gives CSAPRTSRGRTQYF.

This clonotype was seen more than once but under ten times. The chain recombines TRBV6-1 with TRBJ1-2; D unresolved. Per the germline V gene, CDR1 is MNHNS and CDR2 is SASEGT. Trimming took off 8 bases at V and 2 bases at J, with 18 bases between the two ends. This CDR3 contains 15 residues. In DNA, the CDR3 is TGTGCCAGCCAGCCCCCCGTAACAGTCAACTATGGCTACACCTTC. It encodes CASQPPVTVNYGYTF.